This T cell receptor (beta chain) comes out of a study of shared clonotypes between healthy human individuals. General study points: Roughly 5% of naive CD4 clonotypes were shared across four donors. Sorted-subset sequencing, rarefaction showed, was incomplete despite large depth. Clonotype sharing levels among donors were expected to vary with sequencing depth. The diversity represented, both genetic and in exposure history, was limited by few donors.

Here immunoSEQ multiplex PCR was the method, and the copy in TCRdb shows in-frame clones only, minus some. The sample includes 90,000 to 120,000 clones, about 66% seen only once; the top ten take roughly a quarter. Points on this clone: Its antigen remains unknown.

This receptor was identified in a woman aged 25-40 years in good health. The sample consisted of memory CD8+ T cells sorted from blood. Subset indicated: CD45RO+ cells pooled with CCR7-negative TemRA cells.

The CDR3 coding sequence is TGTGCCAGCTCCTTTTGGTCAGGGCTGTTGAACACTGAAGCTTTCTTT. This sequence encodes CASSFWSGLLNTEAFF. The genes are TRBV7-9 and TRBJ1-1, with TRBD1 as a possible D gene (5 bases). V was trimmed by 8 bases and J by 0 bases, leaving 19 bases between them. This CDR3 contains 16 residues. Per germline, CDR1 SEHNR and CDR2 FQNEAQ (reference sequence).